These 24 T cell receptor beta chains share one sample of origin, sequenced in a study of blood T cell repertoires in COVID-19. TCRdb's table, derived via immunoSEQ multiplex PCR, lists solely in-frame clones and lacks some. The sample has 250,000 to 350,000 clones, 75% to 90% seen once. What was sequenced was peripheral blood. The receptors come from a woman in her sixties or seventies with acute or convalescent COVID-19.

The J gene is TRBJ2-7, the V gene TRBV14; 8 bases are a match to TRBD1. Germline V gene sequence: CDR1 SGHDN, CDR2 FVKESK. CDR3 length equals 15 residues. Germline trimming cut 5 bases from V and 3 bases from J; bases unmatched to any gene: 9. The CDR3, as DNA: TGTGCCAGCAGCAAGTCGGGACAGGCGATCTACGAGCAGTACTTC. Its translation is CASSKSGQAIYEQYF.

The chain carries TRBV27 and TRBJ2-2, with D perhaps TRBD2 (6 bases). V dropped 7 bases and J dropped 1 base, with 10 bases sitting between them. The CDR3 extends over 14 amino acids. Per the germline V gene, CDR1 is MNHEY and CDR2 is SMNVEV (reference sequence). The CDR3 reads CASTHSGNTGELFF. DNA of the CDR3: TGTGCCAGCACCCATAGCGGGAACACCGGGGAGCTGTTTTTT.

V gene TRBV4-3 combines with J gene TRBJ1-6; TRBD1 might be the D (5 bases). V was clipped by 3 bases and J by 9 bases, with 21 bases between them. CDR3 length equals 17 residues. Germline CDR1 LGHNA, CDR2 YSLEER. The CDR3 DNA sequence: TGCGCCAGCAGCCAGACCTGGGCGGGGGACCCAATTTCACCCCTCCACTTT. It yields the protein CASSQTWAGDPISPLHF.

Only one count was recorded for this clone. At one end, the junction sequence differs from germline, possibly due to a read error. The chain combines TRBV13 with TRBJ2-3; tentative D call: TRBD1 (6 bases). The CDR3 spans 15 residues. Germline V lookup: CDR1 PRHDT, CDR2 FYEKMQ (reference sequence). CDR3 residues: CASSLGQGSTDTQYF. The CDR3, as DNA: TGTGCCAGCAGCCTAGGGCAGGGGAGCACAGATACGCAGTATTTT.

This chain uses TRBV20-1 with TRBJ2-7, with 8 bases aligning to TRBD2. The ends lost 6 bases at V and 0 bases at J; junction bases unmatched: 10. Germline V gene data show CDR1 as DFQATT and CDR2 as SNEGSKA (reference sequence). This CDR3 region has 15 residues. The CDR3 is CSASPWAGGSYEQYF. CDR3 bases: TGCAGTGCCAGTCCCTGGGCGGGGGGCTCCTACGAGCAGTACTTC.

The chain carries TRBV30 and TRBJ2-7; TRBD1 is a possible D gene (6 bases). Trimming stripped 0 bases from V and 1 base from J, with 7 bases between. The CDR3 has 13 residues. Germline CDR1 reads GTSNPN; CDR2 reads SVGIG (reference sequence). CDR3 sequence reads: CAWSVQGSYEQYF. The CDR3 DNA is TGTGCCTGGAGTGTACAGGGTTCCTACGAGCAGTACTTC.

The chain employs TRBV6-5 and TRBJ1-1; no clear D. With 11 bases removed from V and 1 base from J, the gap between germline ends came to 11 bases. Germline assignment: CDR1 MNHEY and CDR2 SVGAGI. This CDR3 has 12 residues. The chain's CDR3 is CAAQTTNTEAFF. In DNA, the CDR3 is TGTGCCGCCCAAACAACGAACACTGAAGCTTTCTTT.

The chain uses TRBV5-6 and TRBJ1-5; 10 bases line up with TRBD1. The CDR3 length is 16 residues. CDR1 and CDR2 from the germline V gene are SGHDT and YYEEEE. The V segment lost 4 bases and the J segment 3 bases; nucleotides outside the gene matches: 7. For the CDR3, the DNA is TGTGCCAGCAGCACGGACAGGGGGGCGGACAATCAGCCCCAGCATTTT. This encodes CASSTDRGADNQPQHF.

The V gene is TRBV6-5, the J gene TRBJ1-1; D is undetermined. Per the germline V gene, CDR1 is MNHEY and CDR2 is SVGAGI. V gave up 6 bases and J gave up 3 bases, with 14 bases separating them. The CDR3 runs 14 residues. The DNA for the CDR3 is TGTGCCAGCAGCTACACCGGCGGGGACACTGAAGCTTTCTTT. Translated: CASSYTGGDTEAFF.

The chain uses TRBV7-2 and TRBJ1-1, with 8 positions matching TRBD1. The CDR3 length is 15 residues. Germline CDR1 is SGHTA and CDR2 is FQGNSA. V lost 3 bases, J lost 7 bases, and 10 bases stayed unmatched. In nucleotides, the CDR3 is TGTGCCAGCAGCTTGGCCGGGACAGGCTTTATTGAAGCTTTCTTT. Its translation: CASSLAGTGFIEAFF.

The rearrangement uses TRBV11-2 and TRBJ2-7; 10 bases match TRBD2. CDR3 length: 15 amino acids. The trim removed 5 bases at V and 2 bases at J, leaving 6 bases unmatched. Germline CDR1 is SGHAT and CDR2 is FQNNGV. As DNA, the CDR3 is TGTGCCAGCAGCGCCAGGACTAGCGGTCCCTACGAGCAGTACTTC. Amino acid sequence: CASSARTSGPYEQYF.

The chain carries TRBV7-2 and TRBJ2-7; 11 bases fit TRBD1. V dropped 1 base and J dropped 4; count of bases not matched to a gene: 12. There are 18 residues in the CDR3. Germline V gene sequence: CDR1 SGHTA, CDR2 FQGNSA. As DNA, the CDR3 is TGTGCCAGCAGCTTAGGAGTCGGGACAGGGGGAAGATCGTACGAGCAGTACTTC. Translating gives CASSLGVGTGGRSYEQYF.

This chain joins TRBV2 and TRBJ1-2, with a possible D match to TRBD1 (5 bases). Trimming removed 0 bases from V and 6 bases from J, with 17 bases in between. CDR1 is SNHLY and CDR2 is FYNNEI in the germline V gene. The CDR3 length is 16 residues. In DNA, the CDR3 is TGTGCCAGCAGTGAAGCGCGCGGCAGGGAAGTCAATGGCTACACCTTC. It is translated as CASSEARGREVNGYTF.

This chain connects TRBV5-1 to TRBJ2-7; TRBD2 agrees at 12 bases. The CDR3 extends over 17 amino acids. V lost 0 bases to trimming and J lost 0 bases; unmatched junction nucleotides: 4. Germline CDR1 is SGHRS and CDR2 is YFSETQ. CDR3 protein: CASSLAASGGVSYEQYF. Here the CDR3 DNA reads TGCGCCAGCAGCTTGGCAGCTAGCGGGGGGGTCTCCTACGAGCAGTACTTC.

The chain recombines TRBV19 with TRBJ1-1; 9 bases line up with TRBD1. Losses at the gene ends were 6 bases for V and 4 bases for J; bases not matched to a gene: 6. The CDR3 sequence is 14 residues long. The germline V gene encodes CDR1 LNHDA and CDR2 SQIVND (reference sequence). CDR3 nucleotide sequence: TGTGCCAGTAGCACTGGGACAGGGTTCACTGAAGCTTTCTTT. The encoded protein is CASSTGTGFTEAFF. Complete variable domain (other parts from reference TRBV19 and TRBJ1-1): DGGITQSPKYLFRKEGQNVTLSCEQNLNHDAMYWYRQDPGQGLRLIYYSQIVNDFQKGDIAEGYSVSREKKESFPLTVTSAQKNPTAFYLCASSTGTGFTEAFFGQGTRLTVV.

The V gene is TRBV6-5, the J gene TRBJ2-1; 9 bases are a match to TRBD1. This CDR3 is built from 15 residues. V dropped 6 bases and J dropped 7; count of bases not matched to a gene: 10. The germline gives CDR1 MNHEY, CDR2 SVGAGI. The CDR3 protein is CASSWGTGIGNEQFF. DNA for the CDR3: TGTGCCAGCAGCTGGGGGACAGGGATAGGGAATGAGCAGTTCTTC.

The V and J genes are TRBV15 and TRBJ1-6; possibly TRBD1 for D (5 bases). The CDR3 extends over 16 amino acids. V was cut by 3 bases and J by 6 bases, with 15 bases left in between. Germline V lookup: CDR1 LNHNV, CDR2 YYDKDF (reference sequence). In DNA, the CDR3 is TGTGCCACCAGCAGGGACCCGGGACTGAGTAATTCACCCCTCCACTTT. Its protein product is CATSRDPGLSNSPLHF.

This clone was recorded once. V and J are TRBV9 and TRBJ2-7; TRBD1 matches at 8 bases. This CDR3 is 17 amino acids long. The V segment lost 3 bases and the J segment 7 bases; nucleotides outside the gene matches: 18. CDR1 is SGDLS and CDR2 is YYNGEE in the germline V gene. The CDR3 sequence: CASSAGRQDRAVWEQYF. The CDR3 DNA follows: TGTGCCAGCAGCGCAGGTAGGCAGGACAGGGCGGTGTGGGAGCAGTACTTC.

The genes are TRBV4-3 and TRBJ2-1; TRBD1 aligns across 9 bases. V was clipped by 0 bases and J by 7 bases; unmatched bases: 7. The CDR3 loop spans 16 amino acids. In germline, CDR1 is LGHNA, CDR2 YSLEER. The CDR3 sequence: CASSQELGTGKNEQFF. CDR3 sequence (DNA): TGCGCCAGCAGCCAAGAATTAGGGACAGGGAAAAATGAGCAGTTCTTC.

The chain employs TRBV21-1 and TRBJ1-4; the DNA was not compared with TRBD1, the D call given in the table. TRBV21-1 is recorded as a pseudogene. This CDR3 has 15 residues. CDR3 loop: CASRSRDSPNEKLFF. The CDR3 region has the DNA TGTGCCAGCAGAAGCCGGGACAGTCCTAATGAAAAACTGTTTTTT.

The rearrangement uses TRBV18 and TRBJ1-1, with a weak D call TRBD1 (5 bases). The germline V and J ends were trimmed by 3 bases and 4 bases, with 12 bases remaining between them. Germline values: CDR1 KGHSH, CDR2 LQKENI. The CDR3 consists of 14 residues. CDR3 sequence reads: CASSPTVSPTEAFF. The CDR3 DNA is TGTGCCAGCTCACCGACAGTGAGTCCCACTGAAGCTTTCTTT.

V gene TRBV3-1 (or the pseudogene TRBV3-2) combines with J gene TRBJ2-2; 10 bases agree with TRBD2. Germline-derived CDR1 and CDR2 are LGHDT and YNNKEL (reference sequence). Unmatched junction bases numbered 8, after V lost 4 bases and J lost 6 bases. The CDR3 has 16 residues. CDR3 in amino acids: CASSPLAGGRSGELFF. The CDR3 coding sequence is TGTGCCAGCAGCCCCTTAGCGGGAGGAAGATCCGGGGAGCTGTTTTTT.

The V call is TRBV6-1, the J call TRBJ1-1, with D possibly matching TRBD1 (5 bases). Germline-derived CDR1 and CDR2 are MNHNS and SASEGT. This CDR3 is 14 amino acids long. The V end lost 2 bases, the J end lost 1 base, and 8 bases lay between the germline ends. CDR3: CASSERGRNTEAFF. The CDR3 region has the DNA TGTGCCAGCAGTGAACGGGGGAGGAACACTGAAGCTTTCTTT.

The CDR3 region has the DNA TGTGCCAGCAGCGTACTACAGGGGTTTAATGAAAAACTGTTTTTT. As protein: CASSVLQGFNEKLFF. J is TRBJ1-4 and V is TRBV2; the match to TRBD1 covers 7 bases. CDR3 length: 15 amino acids. With 6 bases clipped from V and 4 bases from J, the junction kept 8 bases outside the gene matches. CDR1 and CDR2 (germline): SNHLY, FYNNEI.